What follows are 31 T cell receptor beta chains derived from one specimen sequenced in a study of cytomegalovirus exposure and HLA in healthy donors. TCRdb's copy holds only in-frame clones and misses some; the assay was immunoSEQ multiplex PCR. The sample lists tens of thousands of clones, around 96% occurring once. Sample: PBMCs. The receptors come from a man aged 18 to 30 in good health and CMV-seronegative.

The chain is built from TRBV5-6 and TRBJ2-2; D is ambiguous. V lost 4 bases and J lost 1, with 11 bases in between. The germline gives CDR1 SGHDT, CDR2 YYEEEE. The CDR3 is 15 residues long. CDR3 bases: TGTGCCAGCAGCCCCGACTTGGGGAACACCGGGGAGCTGTTTTTT. It yields the protein CASSPDLGNTGELFF.

The chain joins TRBV6-1 to TRBJ1-1; D unclear. This CDR3 comprises 13 residues. CDR1 is MNHNS, CDR2 SASEGT, per germline. Trimming took 7 bases from V and 5 from J, leaving 14 bases between them. CDR3 in amino acids: CASTELESTEAFF. CDR3 DNA: TGTGCCAGCACCGAACTTGAGAGTACTGAAGCTTTCTTT.

This clone was seen just once. J is TRBJ2-7 and V is TRBV21-1; the table's D call of TRBD2 was not tested on the DNA. TRBV21-1 is a known pseudogene. This CDR3 has 16 amino acids. CDR3 DNA: TGTGCCAGCAGCAAAGAGGTAGGCGGGAGCCCCTACGAGCAGTACGTC. It translates to CASSKEVGGSPYEQYV.

The chain couples TRBV7-9 to TRBJ2-1; 7 bases line up with TRBD1. V lost 3 bases to trimming and J lost 10 bases; unmatched junction nucleotides: 6. Germline CDR1 and CDR2: SEHNR and FQNEAQ (reference sequence). The CDR3 has 13 residues. The CDR3 spells CASSLPGGNEQFF. CDR3 DNA: TGTGCCAGCAGCTTGCCAGGGGGTAACGAGCAGTTCTTC. Together with reference TRBV7-9 and TRBJ2-1, the CDR3 gives the full variable domain: DTGVSQNPRHKITKRGQNVTFRCDPISEHNRLYWYRQTLGQGPEFLTYFQNEAQLEKSRLLSDRFSAERPKGSFSTLEIQRTEQGDSAMYLCASSLPGGNEQFFGPGTRLTVL.

This chain links TRBV6-1 with TRBJ1-2, with unresolved D. The CDR3 spans 13 residues. Trimming cost V 3 bases and J 2 bases, with 7 bases left between them. Germline lookup yields CDR1 MNHNS and CDR2 SASEGT. The CDR3 DNA is TGTGCCAGCAGTGAGGGAGGCAACTATGGCTACACCTTC. It encodes CASSEGGNYGYTF.

The chain couples TRBV29-1 to TRBJ2-7; D possibly corresponds to TRBD2 (6 bases). Trimming removed 4 bases from V and 3 bases from J, with 13 bases in between. Germline V lookup: CDR1 SQVTM, CDR2 ANQGSEA. The CDR3 runs to 13 residues. The CDR3 DNA reads as TGCAGCGTTGGGCCAGCGGGCGGCTACGAGCAGTACTTC. Residues: CSVGPAGGYEQYF.

CDR3 in amino acids: CASSQDPLPGQSNQPQHF. The CDR3 DNA follows: TGCGCCAGCAGCCAAGACCCCCTGCCAGGGCAAAGCAATCAGCCCCAGCATTTT. This chain connects TRBV4-1 to TRBJ1-5; D possibly corresponds to TRBD1 (5 bases). V dropped 0 bases and J dropped 1 base, with 16 bases sitting between them. Germline CDR1 is MGHRA and CDR2 is YSYEKL. This CDR3 contains 18 residues.

V usage is TRBV18 and J usage is TRBJ2-6; TRBD1 matches 8 bases. There are 16 residues in the CDR3. CDR1 is KGHSH and CDR2 is LQKENI in the germline V gene. Trimming removed 3 bases from V and 2 bases from J; junction bases left unmatched: 3. The CDR3: CASSPMTGAGANVLTF. The CDR3 region has the DNA TGTGCCAGCTCACCGATGACAGGGGCTGGGGCCAACGTCCTGACTTTC.

V is TRBV19 and J is TRBJ2-1; TRBD2 aligns across 15 bases. J lost 9 bases, V lost 6 bases, and 9 bases had no gene match. Looked up from germline, CDR1 is LNHDA and CDR2 is SQIVND (reference sequence). The CDR3 length is 16 residues. The CDR3: CASSGTSGRSWSEQFF. The CDR3 DNA follows: TGTGCCAGTAGCGGGACTAGCGGGAGGTCTTGGAGTGAGCAGTTCTTC.

The V call is TRBV19, the J call TRBJ2-5; TRBD1 matches 9 bases. The CDR3 is 17 residues long. The V gene's germline CDR1 is LNHDA and CDR2 SQIVND (reference sequence). V trimming: 6 bases; J trimming: 1 base; junction bases outside the gene matches: 12. This CDR3 is CASSSLLQGASQETQYF. In nucleotides, the CDR3 is TGTGCCAGTAGCTCACTATTACAGGGGGCTTCCCAAGAGACCCAGTACTTC.

The J gene is TRBJ1-4, the V gene TRBV11-2; TRBD1 agrees at 10 bases. J gave up 3 bases and V 1 base, and 11 bases lay outside the gene matches. The CDR3 has 19 residues. Germline lookup yields CDR1 SGHAT and CDR2 FQNNGV. The CDR3 DNA sequence: TGTGCCAGCAGCTTAGGGCGACAGGGGGCGAGTCTGGCTAATGAAAAACTGTTTTTT. This gives the protein CASSLGRQGASLANEKLFF.

The rearrangement joins TRBV7-3 to TRBJ1-1; no firm D call. V was clipped by 2 bases and J by 3 bases, with 7 bases between them. Germline V lookup: CDR1 SGHTA, CDR2 FQGTGA. The CDR3 has 13 amino acids. The CDR3 loop reads CASSLGLDTEAFF. The CDR3 DNA reads TGTGCCAGCAGCTTAGGTCTAGACACTGAAGCTTTCTTT.

The rearrangement uses TRBV30 and TRBJ1-2; tentative D call: TRBD1 (6 bases). Looked up from germline, CDR1 is GTSNPN and CDR2 is SVGIG (reference sequence). Trimming cost V 2 bases and J 4 bases, with 17 bases left between them. CDR3 length equals 15 residues. The CDR3 nucleotides read TGTGCCTGGAGTAGGGCCAAGGGGGATAGCTATGGCTACACCTTC. This encodes CAWSRAKGDSYGYTF.

The V gene is TRBV4-2, the J gene TRBJ2-1, with 12 positions matching TRBD2. This CDR3 is 17 amino acids long. The germline gives CDR1 LGHNA, CDR2 YNFKEQ. V trimming: 0 bases; J trimming: 9 bases; junction bases outside the gene matches: 9. The CDR3 reads CASSQDSLAGGPSEQFF. The DNA of the CDR3 is TGTGCCAGCAGCCAAGATAGCCTAGCGGGAGGGCCAAGTGAGCAGTTCTTC.

CDR3 region: CASSLVSTDTQYF. In DNA form, the CDR3 reads TGTGCCAGCAGCTTGGTCTCCACAGATACGCAGTATTTT. The genes are TRBV5-4 and TRBJ2-3, with D uncertain. Looked up from germline, CDR1 is SGHNT and CDR2 is YYREEE (reference sequence). The CDR3 sequence is 13 residues long. Trimming took 0 bases from V and 2 from J, leaving 4 bases between them.

The genes are TRBV5-1 and TRBJ1-1; 7 bases fit TRBD1. CDR1 SGHRS and CDR2 YFSETQ come from the germline V gene. The CDR3 is made up of 14 amino acids. V was clipped by 3 bases and J by 6 bases; unmatched bases: 8. CDR3 protein: CASSWETGTAEAFF. The CDR3 DNA reads TGCGCCAGCAGCTGGGAGACAGGGACGGCTGAAGCTTTCTTT.

The table lists this clone with a few counts. The V and J genes are TRBV29-1 and TRBJ2-1, with 9 bases matching TRBD1. The CDR3 sequence is 14 residues long. Germline lookup yields CDR1 SQVTM and CDR2 ANQGSEA. Germline trimming cut 8 bases from V and 4 bases from J; bases unmatched to any gene: 9. The CDR3 sequence is CSLNRDRVYNEQFF. The CDR3 DNA sequence: TGCAGCCTTAACCGGGACAGGGTTTACAATGAGCAGTTCTTC.

The chain has TRBV9 and TRBJ2-3, with 13 bases that match TRBD2. From germline, CDR1 is SGDLS and CDR2 YYNGEE. The length of the CDR3 is 16 residues. Losses at the gene ends were 3 bases for V and 6 bases for J; bases not matched to a gene: 7. CDR3 DNA: TGTGCCAGCAGCGGGGGACTAGCGGGATCTCCTGATACGCAGTATTTT. Translation: CASSGGLAGSPDTQYF.

The J gene is TRBJ1-1, the V gene TRBV11-2, with D maybe TRBD1 (5 bases). CDR3 length: 14 residues. V was clipped by 5 bases and J by 10 bases, with 20 bases between them. Germline CDR1 reads SGHAT; CDR2 reads FQNNGV. CDR3 protein: CASSALDGGLIAFF. The CDR3 bases are TGTGCCAGCAGCGCCTTGGACGGGGGTTTGATAGCTTTCTTT.

This sequence joins TRBV6-5 and TRBJ1-2; 8 bases fit TRBD1. This CDR3 region has 12 residues. V lost 5 bases to trimming and J lost 7 bases; unmatched junction nucleotides: 3. In germline, CDR1 is MNHEY, CDR2 SVGAGI. CDR3 in amino acids: CASSRQGAGYTF. As DNA, the CDR3 is TGTGCCAGCAGTCGTCAGGGGGCTGGCTACACCTTC.

The rearrangement joins TRBV27 to TRBJ2-7, with TRBD1 matching 7 bases. The germline V gene has CDR1 MNHEY and CDR2 SMNVEV (reference sequence). V dropped 6 bases and J dropped 3; count of bases not matched to a gene: 11. There are 15 residues in the CDR3. This chain's CDR3 is CASSRGTDVGYEQYF. CDR3 bases: TGTGCCAGCAGCCGAGGGACAGACGTAGGCTACGAGCAGTACTTC.

The chain joins TRBV4-1 to TRBJ1-1, with D perhaps TRBD1 (6 bases). Germline V gene lookup returns CDR1 MGHRA and CDR2 YSYEKL. Trimming left V 1 base short and J 3 bases short, with 12 bases between. This CDR3 has 15 residues. CDR3 in DNA: TGCGCCAGCAGCCAAGTGGGCAGGGGAGACACTGAAGCTTTCTTT. Its protein product is CASSQVGRGDTEAFF.

The chain uses TRBV7-9 and TRBJ2-1; 11 nucleotides agree with TRBD2. The CDR3 length is 16 residues. Germline lookup yields CDR1 SEHNR and CDR2 FQNEAQ (reference sequence). The junction had 3 bases not matched to a gene; V was cut back by 2 bases and J by 3 bases. The CDR3 DNA follows: TGTGCCAGCAGCTTACTAGCGGGAGGCCTCTACAATGAGCAGTTCTTC. Residues: CASSLLAGGLYNEQFF. The full variable domain, with the rest looked up from reference TRBV7-9 and TRBJ2-1, is DTGVSQNPRHKITKRGQNVTFRCDPISEHNRLYWYRQTLGQGPEFLTYFQNEAQLEKSRLLSDRFSAERPKGSFSTLEIQRTEQGDSAMYLCASSLLAGGLYNEQFFGPGTRLTVL.

The CDR3 DNA sequence: TGTGCCAGCAGTCCACTTGGGGGGATCGGGTCCCAGCATTTT. This codes for CASSPLGGIGSQHF. This sequence joins TRBV5-8 and TRBJ1-5; D might be TRBD1 (5 bases). The CDR3 runs to 14 residues. Trimming stripped 5 bases from V and 11 bases from J, with 20 bases between. Germline CDR1 is SGHTS and CDR2 is YDEGEE.

A remark on this clone: The germline gene is not matched at one end of the junction; a read error may be the cause. The chain has TRBV7-9 and TRBJ1-4; D uncertain. The CDR3 is 13 amino acids. Germline CDR1 and CDR2: SEHNR and FQNEAQ (reference sequence). The CDR3 loop is CASSLESKTVRIF. CDR3 coding DNA: TGTGCCAGCAGCTTAGAGTCAAAGACTGTAAGGATTTTT.

The J gene is TRBJ1-2, the V gene TRBV19; 7 nucleotides align to TRBD1. Germline lookup yields CDR1 LNHDA and CDR2 SQIVND (reference sequence). The V segment lost 5 bases and the J segment 0 bases; nucleotides outside the gene matches: 9. This CDR3 contains 16 residues. CDR3 bases: TGTGCCAGTAGTTTCTCCTCGGACAGGTCTAACTATGGCTACACCTTC. Encoded protein: CASSFSSDRSNYGYTF.

The chain's CDR3 is CASRGTGGRSYGYTF. The CDR3 region has the DNA TGTGCCAGCAGGGGGACAGGGGGCAGGAGCTATGGCTACACCTTC. The genes are TRBV7-9 and TRBJ1-2, with 12 bases identical to TRBD1. Looked up from germline, CDR1 is SEHNR and CDR2 is FQNEAQ (reference sequence). This CDR3 region has 15 residues. V was clipped by 6 bases and J by 4 bases; unmatched bases: 6.

The chain links TRBV5-1 to TRBJ1-1; 7 nucleotides agree with TRBD1. The V segment lost 0 bases and the J segment 4 bases; nucleotides outside the gene matches: 9. CDR3 size: 16 residues. Germline values: CDR1 SGHRS, CDR2 YFSETQ. The CDR3 bases are TGCGCCAGCAGCTTGGCAGCGCAGGGGGTGGGCACTGAAGCTTTCTTT. Residues: CASSLAAQGVGTEAFF.

The chain employs TRBV7-8 and TRBJ1-1, with D uncertain. Trimming removed 3 bases from V and 1 base from J, with 6 bases in between. From germline, CDR1 is SGHVS and CDR2 FQNEAQ. CDR3 length: 13 residues. The CDR3 loop reads CASSFQENTEAFF. DNA of the CDR3: TGTGCCAGCAGCTTCCAGGAGAACACTGAAGCTTTCTTT.

The chain employs TRBV5-1 and TRBJ2-7; 11 bases fit TRBD2. Germline lookup yields CDR1 SGHRS and CDR2 YFSETQ. The V gene end was trimmed by 0 bases and the J gene end by 6 bases; junction bases not matched to a gene: 11. CDR3 length: 17 residues. The CDR3 region has the DNA TGCGCCAGCAGCTTGGCGGGACTAGCGGATCCCGCCCTCGAGCAGTACTTC. Translation gives CASSLAGLADPALEQYF.

The gene calls are TRBV7-4 and TRBJ1-5, with 7 bases lining up with TRBD1. Germline CDR1 reads SGHVT; CDR2 reads SQSDAQ. V shed 0 bases and J 5 bases; nucleotides not matched to a gene: 7. The CDR3 is 16 residues long. The DNA of the CDR3 is TGTGCCAGCAGCTTAGCCCGACAGGGAGCGCATCAGCCCCAGCATTTT. Protein sequence: CASSLARQGAHQPQHF. The entire variable domain, with the rest obtained from reference TRBV7-4 and TRBJ1-5, is as follows: GAGVSQSPRYKVAKRGRDVALRCDSISGHVTLYWYRQTLGQGSEVLTYSQSDAQRDKSGRPSGRFSAERPERSVSTLKIQRTEQGDSAVYLCASSLARQGAHQPQHFGDGTRLSIL.